This T cell receptor (beta chain) originates from a study of T cell responses to AZD1222 COVID-19 vaccine. In germline, CDR1 is SGHDT, CDR2 YYEEEE. V was pared by 4 bases and J by 7 bases, with 11 bases of the junction left unmatched. This CDR3 contains 15 residues. Profiling relied on immunoSEQ multiplex PCR, and the TCRdb table lists in-frame clones only, not all of them. Of 85,000 to 90,000 clones listed, around nine tenths are singletons. The sample here was peripheral blood, taken on day 0 of AZD1222 vaccination. The receptor's source is an adult in good health. The chain recombines TRBV5-6 with TRBJ1-5; 7 nucleotides agree with TRBD1. CDR3 region: CASSRMQGVGQPQHF. In DNA form, the CDR3 reads TGTGCCAGCAGCCGGATGCAGGGGGTTGGGCAGCCCCAGCATTTT.